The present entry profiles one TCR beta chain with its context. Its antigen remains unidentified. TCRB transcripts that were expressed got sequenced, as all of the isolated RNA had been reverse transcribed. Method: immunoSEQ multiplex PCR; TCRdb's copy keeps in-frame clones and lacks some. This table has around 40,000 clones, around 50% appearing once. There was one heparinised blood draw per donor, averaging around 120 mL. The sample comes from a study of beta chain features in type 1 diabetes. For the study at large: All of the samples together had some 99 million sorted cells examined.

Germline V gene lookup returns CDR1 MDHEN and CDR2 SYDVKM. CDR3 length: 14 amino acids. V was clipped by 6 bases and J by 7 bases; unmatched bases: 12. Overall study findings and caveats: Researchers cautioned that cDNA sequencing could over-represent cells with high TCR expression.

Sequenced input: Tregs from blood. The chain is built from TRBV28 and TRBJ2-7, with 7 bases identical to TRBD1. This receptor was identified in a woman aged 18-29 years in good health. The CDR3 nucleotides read TGTGCCAGCAGGGCCGGACAGGCAGTAGGGGAGCAGTACTTC. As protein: CASRAGQAVGEQYF.